The rows below give T cell receptor beta chains drawn from one sample of a study of blood T cell repertoires in COVID-19. Sequencing used immunoSEQ multiplex PCR; TCRdb keeps in-frame clones, though not all of them. Counted here are over 250,000 clones, 65% to 85% occurring once; the ten biggest clones make up roughly 1.5%. Sequenced sample: peripheral blood. The receptors shown here come from a human donor with COVID-19, enrolled during active disease. The donor label of this sample is uncertain. Both conserved end residues are part of each CDR3. Each record gives: J gene, D gene, clone size, V gene, CDR3 DNA, CDR3 protein. A D gene is named only where the DNA matches it firmly. A row's size may be missing; if present it is once, few, many or a size class.

>TRBJ1-1|NA|NA|TRBV6-5
TGTGCCAGCAGTTACTCGAGGGCGGCGAACACTGAAGCTTTCTTT
CASSYSRAANTEAFF
>TRBJ1-6|TRBD1|few|TRBV7-8
TGTGCCAGCAGCTTAGCCGGGACAGGGAATTCACCCCTCCACTTT
CASSLAGTGNSPLHF
>TRBJ1-1|TRBD1|few|TRBV6-6
TGTGCCAGCGGGCCAGGGGGCGCGGGAACTGAAGCTTTCTTT
CASGPGGAGTEAFF
>TRBJ2-2|TRBD2|NA|TRBV30
TGTGCCTGGTACCTCCGGGGACTACCTACCGGGGAGCTGTTTTTT
CAWYLRGLPTGELFF
>TRBJ2-1|TRBD2|NA|TRBV12-5
TGTGCTAGTGGGCGGGGGTCCTCCTACAATGAGCAGTTCTTC
CASGRGSSYNEQFF
>TRBJ2-3|NA|NA|TRBV7-3
TGTGCCAGCCGGCAAGCGAGCACAGATACGCAGTATTTT
CASRQASTDTQYF
>TRBJ2-1|NA|NA|TRBV7-7
TGTGCTAGCAGCTTAGACACGGAGGGGTACAATGAGCAGTTCTTC
CASSLDTEGYNEQFF
>TRBJ2-2|NA|NA|TRBV28
TGTGCCAGCAGTCACCCACAGGGACCGAACACCGGGGAGCTGTTTTTT
CASSHPQGPNTGELFF
>TRBJ2-7|NA|NA|TRBV11-2
TGTGCCAGCAGCTTAGATCGAGGGGGAAGGCTCGAGCAGTACTTC
CASSLDRGGRLEQYF
>TRBJ2-5|NA|NA|TRBV12-3/TRBV12-4
TGTGCCAGCAGTTTAGGGGGGGAAGAGACCCAGTACTTC
CASSLGGEETQYF
>TRBJ2-5|TRBD1|NA|TRBV7-9
TGTGCCAGCAGCTTAGAACGGACAGGGAAAGAGACCCAGTACTTC
CASSLERTGKETQYF
>TRBJ2-3|TRBD2|NA|TRBV6-5
TGTGCCAGCGTACTAGCGGGATTCACAGATACGCAGTATTTT
CASVLAGFTDTQYF
>TRBJ2-7|NA|NA|TRBV29-1
TGCAGCGTTACGACTAATTTACCCCCCCACGAGCAGTACTTC
CSVTTNLPPHEQYF
>TRBJ1-1|TRBD1|many|TRBV28
TGTGCCAGCAGTTTATCCAGACAGGGTAAAGCTTTCTTT
CASSLSRQGKAFF
>TRBJ1-6|TRBD1|few|TRBV7-9
TGTGCCAGCAGCCCCGGGACAGTACGTGGTTCACCCCTCCACTTT
CASSPGTVRGSPLHF
>TRBJ2-7|NA|NA|TRBV27
TGTGCCAGCAGAATCGGAGAAAAATACGAGCAGTACTTC
CASRIGEKYEQYF
>TRBJ2-7|TRBD2|NA|TRBV4-3
TGCGCCAGCAGCCAGGGGACTAGCGGGAGCTCCTACGAGCAGTACTTC
CASSQGTSGSSYEQYF
>TRBJ2-1|NA|NA|TRBV7-2
TGTGCCAGCAGCTTAGTGCCGGGAGTCTACAATGAGCAGTTCTTC
CASSLVPGVYNEQFF
>TRBJ2-5|NA|NA|TRBV12-3/TRBV12-4
TGTGCCAGCAGTTTCGGGCAGGGGGAGACCCAGTACTTC
CASSFGQGETQYF
>TRBJ2-7|NA|NA|TRBV28
TGTGCCAGCAGTGAAGGCGACGACAGGCCCTACGAGCAGTACTTC
CASSEGDDRPYEQYF
>TRBJ2-1|TRBD2|once|TRBV30
TGTGCCTGGGAACTGACTAGCGGGGGTTTTGAGCAGTTCTTC
CAWELTSGGFEQFF
>TRBJ2-5|NA|NA|TRBV19
TGTGCCAGTAGTATAGTGGGAGGGACATTTGGCGGCGAGACCCAGTACTTC
CASSIVGGTFGGETQYF
>TRBJ2-7|TRBD1|NA|TRBV10-3
TGTGCCATCAGTACACTATTGGGACAGGGGGCCTCCTACGAGCAGTACTTC
CAISTLLGQGASYEQYF
>TRBJ2-7|TRBD2|NA|TRBV2
TGTGCCAGCCGGGGACTAGCGGGAATGTACGAGCAGTACTTC
CASRGLAGMYEQYF
>TRBJ2-2|TRBD2|NA|TRBV5-1
TGCGCCAGCAGCTTGGTTACGTCTAGCGGCCGCACCGGGGAGCTGTTTTTT
CASSLVTSSGRTGELFF
>TRBJ2-1|TRBD2|NA|TRBV9
TGTGCCAGCAGCCTAGGACTAGCGGAGATTGGGAATGAGCAGTTCTTC
CASSLGLAEIGNEQFF
>TRBJ1-5|TRBD1|NA|TRBV19
TGTGCCAGTAGTATAGATCGACAGGGCGCCCAGCCCCAGCATTTT
CASSIDRQGAQPQHF
>TRBJ1-2|TRBD1|NA|TRBV29-1
TGCAGCGTCGACAGGGTCCGGCTCTATGGCTACACCTTC
CSVDRVRLYGYTF
>TRBJ2-7|NA|NA|TRBV5-1
TGCGCCAGCAGCTTGGCCGGGAGCTCGGTCCGCGAGCAGTACTTC
CASSLAGSSVREQYF
>TRBJ1-1|NA|many|TRBV10-3
TGTGCCATCAGCGTGCAGTGGAACACTGAAGCTTTCTTT
CAISVQWNTEAFF
>TRBJ2-2|NA|once|TRBV7-6
TGTGCCAGCAGCCCGGAGGCGTGGAACACCGGGGAGCTGTTTTTT
CASSPEAWNTGELFF
>TRBJ1-2|NA|NA|TRBV19
TGTGCCAGTAGTATGGAGAGATTTCGGAACAGGGAAGGGGCCTATGGCTACACCTTC
CASSMERFRNREGAYGYTF
>TRBJ2-7|NA|NA|TRBV7-9
TGTGCCAGCAGCTTAGACAGCACCTACGAGCAGTACTTC
CASSLDSTYEQYF
>TRBJ2-7|NA|NA|TRBV2
TGTGCCAGCAGTAGGAGCTCCTACGAGCAGTACTTC
CASSRSSYEQYF
>TRBJ2-5|TRBD2|NA|TRBV7-2
TGTGCCAGCAGCTTAGTTCTAGCGGGAGCTGAGACCCAGTACTTC
CASSLVLAGAETQYF
>TRBJ2-1|TRBD2|NA|TRBV19
TGTGCCACGGGGACTAGCGGGAGGGGTGAGCAGTTCTTC
CATGTSGRGEQFF
>TRBJ2-6|TRBD1|NA|TRBV6-1
TGTGCCAGCAGTGTTGACAGGGGGCAACCCTCTGGGGCCAACGTCCTGACTTTC
CASSVDRGQPSGANVLTF
>TRBJ2-1|NA|NA|TRBV4-2
TGTGCCAGCAGCCAAGAAGGCGGGTCGAGCTCCTACAATGAGCAGTTCTTC
CASSQEGGSSSYNEQFF
>TRBJ2-3|NA|NA|TRBV6-1
TGTGCCAGCAGTGAAGCGCTTCAGATGATGTATACGCAGTATTTT
CASSEALQMMYTQYF
>TRBJ2-7|NA|NA|TRBV28
TGTGCCAGCAGAAATTACTACGAGCAGTACTTC
CASRNYYEQYF
>TRBJ2-2|TRBD2|NA|TRBV9
TGTGCCAGCAGCGTAGCAGCGGGAGGGGACACCGGGGAGCTGTTTTTT
CASSVAAGGDTGELFF
>TRBJ2-3|NA|NA|TRBV7-2
TGTGCCAGCAGCTTATACGGGTTTAGCACAGATACGCAGTATTTT
CASSLYGFSTDTQYF
>TRBJ2-5|TRBD2|NA|TRBV7-2
TGTGCCAGCAGCCTGGGACTAGCGGGAGGCCAAGAGACCCAGTACTTC
CASSLGLAGGQETQYF
>TRBJ1-5|TRBD1|NA|TRBV28
TGTGCCAGCAGACCCCCTGCCGGGACAGGCATTAGCAATCAGCCCCAGCATTTT
CASRPPAGTGISNQPQHF
>TRBJ2-3|NA|NA|TRBV3-1/TRBV3-2
TGTGCCAGCAGCCAAGCCGGGACCCAGGGGGATACGCAGTATTTT
CASSQAGTQGDTQYF
>TRBJ2-4|TRBD2|NA|TRBV7-8
TGTGCCAGCAGCTCCGGGACTAGCGGGAGTAAAAAGGGCGCCAAAAACATTCAGTACTTC
CASSSGTSGSKKGAKNIQYF
>TRBJ1-1|NA|NA|TRBV11-2
TGTGCCAGCAGCTTAGGAGACCCAGGGCGTGCTGAAGCTTTCTTT
CASSLGDPGRAEAFF
>TRBJ1-2|TRBD1|few|TRBV7-2
TGTGCCAGCAGCCGCGTCCGGGACAGGGCCGATGGCTACACCTTC
CASSRVRDRADGYTF
>TRBJ2-7|NA|NA|TRBV5-1
TGCGCCAGCAGCGACGGGTCAGGAGGCGAGCAGTACTTC
CASSDGSGGEQYF
>TRBJ2-7|TRBD1|NA|TRBV19
TGTGCCAGTAGTATCGGGACAGGGCGCTACGAGCAGTACTTC
CASSIGTGRYEQYF
>TRBJ2-1|TRBD2|NA|TRBV28
TGTGCCAGCAGTTTAGCGGGAGGGTCCTACAATGAGCAGTTCTTC
CASSLAGGSYNEQFF
>TRBJ2-3|NA|few|TRBV7-2
TGTGCCAGCAGCTTAGAGCTCTCCCCTCTAGGTACGCAGTATTTT
CASSLELSPLGTQYF
>TRBJ2-7|TRBD2|NA|TRBV5-8
TGTGCCAGCAGCCACCCCCCTAGCGGCGCCTACGAGCAGTACTTC
CASSHPPSGAYEQYF
>TRBJ1-2|NA|few|TRBV5-1
TGCGCCAGCAGCTTCCTAGAAGGGGCTGTTGGCTACACCTTC
CASSFLEGAVGYTF
>TRBJ1-1|NA|NA|TRBV7-9
TGTGCCAGCAGCTTAGGCAGGGAAACTGAAGCTTTCTTT
CASSLGRETEAFF
>TRBJ1-6|NA|NA|TRBV5-1
TGCGCCAGCAGCTTGGGGGCCAGGGGAGAATATAATTCACCCCTCCACTTT
CASSLGARGEYNSPLHF
>TRBJ1-2|NA|NA|TRBV28
TGTGCCAGCAGTCATCCTGGGGCAGGTGGGATCTATGGCTACACCTTC
CASSHPGAGGIYGYTF
>TRBJ2-5|TRBD2|few|TRBV18
TGTGCCAGCTCACCACGGACTAGCGGGAGGGCGTCGGAGACCCAGTACTTC
CASSPRTSGRASETQYF
>TRBJ1-6|TRBD1|NA|TRBV6-5
TGTGCCAGCACGGGACAGGTGAATTCACCCCTCCACTTT
CASTGQVNSPLHF